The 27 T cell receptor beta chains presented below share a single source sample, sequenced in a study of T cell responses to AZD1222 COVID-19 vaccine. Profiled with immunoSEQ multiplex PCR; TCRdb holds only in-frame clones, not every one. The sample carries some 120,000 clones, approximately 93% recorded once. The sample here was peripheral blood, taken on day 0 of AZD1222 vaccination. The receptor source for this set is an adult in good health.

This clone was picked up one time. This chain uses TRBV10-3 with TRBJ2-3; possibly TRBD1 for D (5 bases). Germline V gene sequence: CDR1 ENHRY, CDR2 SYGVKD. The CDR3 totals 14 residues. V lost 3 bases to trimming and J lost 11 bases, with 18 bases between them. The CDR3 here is CAISEGPQGRLQYF. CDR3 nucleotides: TGTGCCATCAGTGAAGGGCCCCAGGGAAGATTGCAGTATTTT.

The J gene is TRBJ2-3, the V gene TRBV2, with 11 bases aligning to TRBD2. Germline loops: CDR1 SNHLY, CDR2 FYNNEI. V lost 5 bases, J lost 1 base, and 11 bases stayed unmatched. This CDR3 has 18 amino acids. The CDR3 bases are TGTGCCAGCAGTCCCGGGACTAGCGGACTAACAGGCACAGATACGCAGTATTTT. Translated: CASSPGTSGLTGTDTQYF.

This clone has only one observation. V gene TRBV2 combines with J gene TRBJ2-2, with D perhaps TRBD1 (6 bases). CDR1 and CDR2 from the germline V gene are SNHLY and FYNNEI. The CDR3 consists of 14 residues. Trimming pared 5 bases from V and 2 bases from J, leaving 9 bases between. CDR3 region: CASSRDTNTGELFF. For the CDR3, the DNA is TGTGCCAGCAGTCGGGACACCAACACCGGGGAGCTGTTTTTT.

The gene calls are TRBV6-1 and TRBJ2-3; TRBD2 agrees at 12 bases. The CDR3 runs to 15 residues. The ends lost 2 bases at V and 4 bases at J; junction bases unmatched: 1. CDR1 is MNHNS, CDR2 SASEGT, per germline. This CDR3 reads CASSELAGGPDTQYF. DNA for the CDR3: TGTGCCAGCAGTGAACTAGCGGGAGGGCCAGATACGCAGTATTTT.

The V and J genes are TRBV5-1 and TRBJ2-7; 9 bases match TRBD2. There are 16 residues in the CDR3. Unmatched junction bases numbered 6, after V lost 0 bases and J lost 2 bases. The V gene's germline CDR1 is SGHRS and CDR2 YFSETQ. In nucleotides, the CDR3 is TGCGCCAGCAGCTTGGTTCGGGCGGGAGGGCCCTACGAGCAGTACTTC. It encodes CASSLVRAGGPYEQYF.

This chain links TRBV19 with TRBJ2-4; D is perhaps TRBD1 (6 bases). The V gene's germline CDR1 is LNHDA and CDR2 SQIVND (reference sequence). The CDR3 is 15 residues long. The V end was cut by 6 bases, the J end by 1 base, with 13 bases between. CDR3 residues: CASRRNQGAKNIQYF. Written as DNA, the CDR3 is TGTGCCAGTAGGAGAAACCAGGGGGCCAAAAACATTCAGTACTTC.

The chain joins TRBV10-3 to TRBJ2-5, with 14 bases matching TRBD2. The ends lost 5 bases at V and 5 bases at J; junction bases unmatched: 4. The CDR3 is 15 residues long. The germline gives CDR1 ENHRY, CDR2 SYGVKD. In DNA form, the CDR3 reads TGTGCCATCAGTACCGGGACTAGCGGGAGTGAGACCCAGTACTTC. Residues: CAISTGTSGSETQYF.

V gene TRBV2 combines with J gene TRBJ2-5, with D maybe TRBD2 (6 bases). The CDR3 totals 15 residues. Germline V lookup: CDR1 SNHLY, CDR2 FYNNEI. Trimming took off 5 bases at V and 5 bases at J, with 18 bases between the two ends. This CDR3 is CASSFLTAEGETQYF. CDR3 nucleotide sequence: TGTGCCAGCAGTTTCCTGACCGCGGAGGGGGAGACCCAGTACTTC.

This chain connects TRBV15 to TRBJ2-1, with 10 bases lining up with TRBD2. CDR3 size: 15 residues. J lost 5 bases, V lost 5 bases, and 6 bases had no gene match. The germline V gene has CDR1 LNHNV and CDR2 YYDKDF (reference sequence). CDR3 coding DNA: TGTGCCACCAGCCCTCGGACTAGCGGAAACAATGAGCAGTTCTTC. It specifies CATSPRTSGNNEQFF.

CDR3 DNA: TGCGCCAGCAGCCAAGGCAAACTAGACGAAGCTTTCTTT. Residues: CASSQGKLDEAFF. This chain links TRBV4-1 with TRBJ1-1; the D is unclear. The germline gives CDR1 MGHRA, CDR2 YSYEKL. Trimming cost V 1 base and J 8 bases, with 11 bases left between them. The CDR3 extends over 13 amino acids.

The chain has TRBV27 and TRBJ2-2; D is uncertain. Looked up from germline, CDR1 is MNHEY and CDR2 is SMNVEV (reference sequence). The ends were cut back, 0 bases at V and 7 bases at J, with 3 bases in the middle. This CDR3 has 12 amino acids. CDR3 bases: TGTGCCAGCAGTTTATCGGGCGGGGAGCTGTTTTTT. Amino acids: CASSLSGGELFF.

CDR3 protein: CASSRTSGRNEQFF. In DNA form, the CDR3 reads TGTGCCAGCAGTCGGACTAGCGGGAGGAATGAGCAGTTCTTC. The chain employs TRBV27 and TRBJ2-1; 14 nucleotides match TRBD2. There are 14 residues in the CDR3. V lost 5 bases and J lost 7; bases outside the gene matches: 1. The germline CDR1 and CDR2 sequences are MNHEY and SMNVEV (reference sequence).

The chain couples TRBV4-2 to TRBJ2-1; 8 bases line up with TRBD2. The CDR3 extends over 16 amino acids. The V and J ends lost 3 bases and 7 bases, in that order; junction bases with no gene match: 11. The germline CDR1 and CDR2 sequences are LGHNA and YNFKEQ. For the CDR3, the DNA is TGTGCCAGCAGCCAGGTTGCGGGAGGCGGAATGAATGAGCAGTTCTTC. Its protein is CASSQVAGGGMNEQFF.

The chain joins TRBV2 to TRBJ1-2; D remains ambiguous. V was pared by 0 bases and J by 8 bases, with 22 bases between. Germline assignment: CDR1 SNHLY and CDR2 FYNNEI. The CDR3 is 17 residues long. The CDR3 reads CASSEALSIRPLGGYTF. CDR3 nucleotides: TGTGCCAGCAGTGAAGCGCTGTCAATTCGACCTCTTGGAGGCTACACCTTC.

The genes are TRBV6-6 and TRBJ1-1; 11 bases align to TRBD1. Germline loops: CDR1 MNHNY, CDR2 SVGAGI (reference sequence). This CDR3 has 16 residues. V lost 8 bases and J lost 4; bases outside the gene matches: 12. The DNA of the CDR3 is TGTGCCAGCGCGAGGGGGACAGGGGGGAAGGGCACTGAAGCTTTCTTT. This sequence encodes CASARGTGGKGTEAFF.

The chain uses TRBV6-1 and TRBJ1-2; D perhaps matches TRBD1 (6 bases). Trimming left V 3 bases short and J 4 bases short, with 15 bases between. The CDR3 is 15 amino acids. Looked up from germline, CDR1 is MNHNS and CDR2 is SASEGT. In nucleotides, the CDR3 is TGTGCCAGCAGTGAGTACAGGGATGTTGGCTATGGCTACACCTTC. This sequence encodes CASSEYRDVGYGYTF.

CDR3 amino acids: CASSVFSGSYNEQFF. The CDR3 coding sequence is TGTGCCAGCAGCGTATTCAGCGGGAGTTACAATGAGCAGTTCTTC. The rearrangement uses TRBV9 and TRBJ2-1, with TRBD2 matching over 8 bases. Trimming took 1 base from V and 4 from J; bases not matched to a gene: 4. There are 15 residues in the CDR3. The germline V gene encodes CDR1 SGDLS and CDR2 YYNGEE.

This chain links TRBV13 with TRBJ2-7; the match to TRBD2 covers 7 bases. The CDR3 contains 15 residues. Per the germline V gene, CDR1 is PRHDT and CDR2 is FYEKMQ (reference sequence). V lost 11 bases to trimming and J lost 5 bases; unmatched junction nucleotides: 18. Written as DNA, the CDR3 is TGTGCCCGCCGCCCCGGGGGTCGGGGGGTCGACGAGCAGTACTTC. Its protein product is CARRPGGRGVDEQYF.

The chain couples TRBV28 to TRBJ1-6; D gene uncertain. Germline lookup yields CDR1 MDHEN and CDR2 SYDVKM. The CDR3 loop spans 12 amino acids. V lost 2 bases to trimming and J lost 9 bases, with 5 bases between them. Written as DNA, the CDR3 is TGTGCCAGCAGTTTAGTGTTTTCACCCCTCCACTTT. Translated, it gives CASSLVFSPLHF.

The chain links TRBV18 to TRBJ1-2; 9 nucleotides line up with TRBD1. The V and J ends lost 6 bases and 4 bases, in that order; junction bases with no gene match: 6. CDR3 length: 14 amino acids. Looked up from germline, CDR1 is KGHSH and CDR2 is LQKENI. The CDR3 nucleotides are TGTGCCAGCTCCCAGGGGACAGGGAGCTATGGCTACACCTTC. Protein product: CASSQGTGSYGYTF. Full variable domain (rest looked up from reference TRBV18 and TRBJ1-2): NAGVMQNPRHLVRRRGQEARLRCSPMKGHSHVYWYRQLPEEGLKFMVYLQKENIIDESGMPKERFSAEFPKEGPSILRIQQVVRGDSAAYFCASSQGTGSYGYTFGSGTRLTVV.

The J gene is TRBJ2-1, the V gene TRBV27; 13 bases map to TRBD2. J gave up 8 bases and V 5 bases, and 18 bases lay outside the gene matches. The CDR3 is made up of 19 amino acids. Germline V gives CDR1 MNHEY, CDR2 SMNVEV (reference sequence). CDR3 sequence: CASSTGTSGEMPAPYEQFF. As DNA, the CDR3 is TGTGCCAGCAGTACCGGGACTAGCGGGGAGATGCCCGCTCCGTATGAGCAGTTCTTC.

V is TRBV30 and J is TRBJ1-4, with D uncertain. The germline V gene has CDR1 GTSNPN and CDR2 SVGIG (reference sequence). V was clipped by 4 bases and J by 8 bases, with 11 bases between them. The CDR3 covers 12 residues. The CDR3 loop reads CAWKMTSEKLFF. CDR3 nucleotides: TGTGCCTGGAAGATGACCTCGGAAAAACTGTTTTTT.

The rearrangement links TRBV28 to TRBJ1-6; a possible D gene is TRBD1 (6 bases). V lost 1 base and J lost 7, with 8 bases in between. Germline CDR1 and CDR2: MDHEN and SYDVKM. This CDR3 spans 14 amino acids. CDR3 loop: CASSLLGQNSPLHF. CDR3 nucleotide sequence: TGTGCCAGCAGTTTATTAGGACAGAATTCACCCCTCCACTTT.

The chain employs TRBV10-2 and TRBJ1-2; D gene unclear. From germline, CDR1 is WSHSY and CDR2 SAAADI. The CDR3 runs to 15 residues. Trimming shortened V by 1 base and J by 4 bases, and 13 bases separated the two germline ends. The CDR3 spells CASSELRFGGYGYTF. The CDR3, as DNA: TGCGCCAGCAGTGAGTTGAGGTTTGGCGGCTATGGCTACACCTTC.

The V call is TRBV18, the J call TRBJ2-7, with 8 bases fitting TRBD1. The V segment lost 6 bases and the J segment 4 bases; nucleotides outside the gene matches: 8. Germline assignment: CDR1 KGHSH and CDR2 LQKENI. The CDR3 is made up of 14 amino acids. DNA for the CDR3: TGTGCCAGCTCTCGAGGGCAGGGGGCGTACGAGCAGTACTTC. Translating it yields CASSRGQGAYEQYF.

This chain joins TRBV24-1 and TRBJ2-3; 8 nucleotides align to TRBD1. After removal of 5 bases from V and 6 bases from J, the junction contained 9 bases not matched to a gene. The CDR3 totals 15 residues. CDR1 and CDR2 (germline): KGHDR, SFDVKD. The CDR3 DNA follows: TGTGCCACCAGTGTAGGACAGGGAAGGGTGGATACGCAGTATTTT. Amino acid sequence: CATSVGQGRVDTQYF.

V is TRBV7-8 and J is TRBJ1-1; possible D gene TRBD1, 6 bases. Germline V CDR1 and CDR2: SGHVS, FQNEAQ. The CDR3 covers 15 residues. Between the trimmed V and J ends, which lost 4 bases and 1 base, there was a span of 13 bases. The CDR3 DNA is TGTGCCAGCAGCTCCCCGAAGACAGGGAACACTGAAGCTTTCTTT. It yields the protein CASSSPKTGNTEAFF.